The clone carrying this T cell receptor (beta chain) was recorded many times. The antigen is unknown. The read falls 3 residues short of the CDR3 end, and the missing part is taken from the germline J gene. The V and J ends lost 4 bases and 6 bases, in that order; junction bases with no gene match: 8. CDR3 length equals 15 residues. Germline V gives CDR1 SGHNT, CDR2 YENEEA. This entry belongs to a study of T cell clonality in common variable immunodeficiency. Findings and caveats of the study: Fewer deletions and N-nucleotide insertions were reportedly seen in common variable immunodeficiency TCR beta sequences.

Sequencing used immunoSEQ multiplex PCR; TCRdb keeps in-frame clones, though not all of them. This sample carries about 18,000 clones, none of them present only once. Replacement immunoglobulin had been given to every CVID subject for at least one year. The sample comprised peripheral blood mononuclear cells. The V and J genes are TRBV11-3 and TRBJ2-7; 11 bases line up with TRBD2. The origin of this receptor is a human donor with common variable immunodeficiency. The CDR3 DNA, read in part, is TGTGCCAGCAGCTCGAATAGCGGGAGGGAAGGCGAG. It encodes CASSSNSGREGE. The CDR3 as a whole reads CASSSNSGREGEQYF.